This T cell receptor beta chain was observed in a study of blood T cell repertoires in COVID-19. Method: immunoSEQ multiplex PCR; TCRdb's copy keeps in-frame clones and lacks some. Altogether approximately 140,000 clones are present, around 85% being singletons, with the ten largest covering about 17%. Germline V gene lookup returns CDR1 GTSNPN and CDR2 SVGIG (reference sequence). Trimming shortened V by 0 bases and J by 2 bases, and 11 bases separated the two germline ends. The CDR3 runs to 15 residues. Input material: peripheral blood. The chain carries TRBV30 and TRBJ1-5, with a tentative D call TRBD1 (5 bases). The sequence came from a woman older than 75 with acute or convalescent COVID-19. CDR3 nucleotides: TGTGCCTGGAGTGTATACGGCAGGGGCAATCAGCCCCAGCATTTT. This codes for CAWSVYGRGNQPQHF.